The 14 T cell receptor beta chains presented below share a single source sample, sequenced in a study of T cell clonality in common variable immunodeficiency (dated by TCRdb to about 2015). What the study reported, not specific to this receptor: Fewer deletions and N-nucleotide insertions were reportedly observed in CVID TCRbeta sequences, and highly modified clones with 13 or more V deletions were reportedly absent from CVID TCRbeta sequences.

Library preparation was by the immunoSEQ multiplex PCR assay. The immuneACCESS repertoire file appears here via TCRdb, limited to in-frame rearrangements. These files lack a portion of the clones; in checked studies, under half of the deficit traces to unresolved V genes, and the cause of the others is not known. Listed for this sample are 40,000 or so clones, none observed only a single time. Roughly 5.6% of the sample is in the top ten clones. No cognate antigen is known for these TCRs. Specimen: peripheral blood mononuclear cells. The source of these receptors is a human donor with common variable immunodeficiency.

The sample holds a few counts of this clone. The read finishes 3 residues shy of the CDR3 end, and the germline J gene is used to complete it. The chain recombines TRBV18 with TRBJ2-2; D remains ambiguous. The CDR3 contains 17 residues. V lost 2 bases, J lost 3 bases, and 16 bases lay in between. Germline CDR1 and CDR2: KGHSH and LQKENI. The CDR3 DNA, read in part, is TGTGCCAGCTCACCAGTGCCCGGCAAGGGTGACACCGGGGAG. It is translated as CASSPVPGKGDTGE. The whole CDR3 sequence is CASSPVPGKGDTGELFF.

In this sample, this clone turned up many times. The junction departs from germline at one end; a sequencing error may be responsible. Read coverage stops 3 residues before the CDR3 terminus; the germline J gene supplies the remainder. This chain joins TRBV30 and TRBJ2-1; D might be TRBD2 (6 bases). The germline CDR1 and CDR2 sequences are GTSNPN and SVGIG (reference sequence). The CDR3 spans 13 residues. The CDR3 loop reads CAWGRDSHNEQFF. The sequenced part of the CDR3 DNA is TGTGCCTGGGGCCGGGACTCCCACAATGAG.

The sample holds a few counts of this clone. From the germline J gene comes the end of the CDR3, since the read stops 3 residues before it. The J gene is TRBJ2-7, the V gene TRBV5-1; no firm D call. Germline lookup yields CDR1 SGHRS and CDR2 YFSETQ. Trimming cost V 2 bases and J 1 base, with 10 bases left between them. This CDR3 spans 14 amino acids. Here the CDR3 reads CASSFDTLSYEQYF. The CDR3 DNA, read in part, is TGCGCCAGCAGCTTCGACACCCTTTCCTACGAG. The entire variable domain, with the rest obtained from reference TRBV5-1 and TRBJ2-7, is as follows: KAGVTQTPRYLIKTRGQQVTLSCSPISGHRSVSWYQQTPGQGLQFLFEYFSETQRNKGNFPGRFSGRQFSNSRSEMNVSTLELGDSALYLCASSFDTLSYEQYFGPGTRLTVT.

This clone came up many times. The read falls 3 residues short of the CDR3 end, and the missing part is taken from the germline J gene. The chain employs TRBV5-6 and TRBJ2-1; a weak D match, TRBD2 (5 bases). The V gene lost 0 bases and the J gene lost 7 bases, with 11 bases spanning the gap. The CDR3 sequence is 14 residues long. Germline CDR1 and CDR2: SGHDT and YYEEEE. This CDR3 is CASSLAGVKNEQFF. The DNA read from the CDR3 is TGTGCCAGCAGCTTGGCCGGGGTGAAAAATGAG.

Remarks on this clone: Read data end 3 residues before the CDR3 end; the end is taken from the germline J gene. The chain joins TRBV5-6 to TRBJ2-7; a weak D match, TRBD1 (6 bases). Germline V gene sequence: CDR1 SGHDT, CDR2 YYEEEE. Deletions cut 4 bases from V and 1 base from J, with 15 bases between. The CDR3 totals 15 residues. The CDR3 bases that were read are TGTGCCAGCAGCCTGACAGGAGCCCCTTCCTACGAG. It codes for CASSLTGAPSYE. The full CDR3 is CASSLTGAPSYEQYF.

This clone came up many times. Read data end 3 residues before the CDR3 end; the end is taken from the germline J gene. V is TRBV5-1 and J is TRBJ2-3; 10 nucleotides align to TRBD2. The germline CDR1 and CDR2 sequences are SGHRS and YFSETQ. This CDR3 has 15 residues. V shed 4 bases, J shed 4 bases, and the junction held 6 bases outside the gene matches. The DNA read from the CDR3 is TGCGCCAGCAGCATTCTAGCGGGGGAATCAGATACG. Encoded protein: CASSILAGESDT. From start to end, the CDR3 is CASSILAGESDTQYF.

Turning to this clone: The read falls 3 residues short of the CDR3 end, and the missing part is taken from the germline J gene. The chain is built from TRBV19 and TRBJ2-3; a weak D match, TRBD2 (5 bases). V was clipped by 5 bases and J by 6 bases, with 15 bases between them. This CDR3 spans 14 amino acids. The germline V gene encodes CDR1 LNHDA and CDR2 SQIVND (reference sequence). The sequenced CDR3 bases are TGTGCCAGTAGTTCCCCTCTAGCACCCGATACG. It codes for CASSSPLAPDT. The entire CDR3 protein reads CASSSPLAPDTQYF.

Concerning this clone itself: The read stops 3 residues short of the end of the CDR3; the missing end is completed from the germline J gene. The chain recombines TRBV5-1 with TRBJ1-6, with 10 bases matching TRBD1. The CDR3 has 14 residues. CDR1 and CDR2 from the germline V gene are SGHRS and YFSETQ. V shed 4 bases, J shed 6 bases, and the junction held 1 base outside the gene matches. Partial CDR3 DNA: TGCGCCAGCAGCGACAGGGGGCCTAATTCACCC. Translation: CASSDRGPNSP. The CDR3 as a whole reads CASSDRGPNSPLHF.

This clone was recorded a few times. CDR3 bases read: TGTGCCAGCAGTGAAGCGCGCGGGACTAGTTGGGAGACC. This encodes CASSEARGTSWET. The whole CDR3 region reads CASSEARGTSWETQYF. The J gene is TRBJ2-5, the V gene TRBV2; 8 positions agree with TRBD2. The read falls 3 residues short of the CDR3 end, and the missing part is taken from the germline J gene. J lost 5 bases, V lost 0 bases, and 8 bases had no gene match. The CDR3 sequence is 16 residues long. Germline V CDR1 and CDR2: SNHLY, FYNNEI.

This clone was seen many times. The sequenced fragment ends 3 residues before the CDR3 boundary, so the rest is inferred from the germline J gene. The chain carries TRBV30 and TRBJ2-7; 10 nucleotides agree with TRBD1. The ends lost 1 base at V and 5 bases at J; junction bases unmatched: 2. The CDR3 is made up of 13 amino acids. CDR1 is GTSNPN and CDR2 is SVGIG in the germline V gene (reference sequence). CDR3 loop: CAWSGDRGHEQYF. Partial CDR3 DNA: TGTGCCTGGAGTGGGGACAGGGGTCACGAG.

The sample holds a few counts of this clone. The observed sequence ends 3 residues before the CDR3 terminus, with the missing tail filled in from the germline J gene. The chain combines TRBV7-3 with TRBJ1-2, with D maybe TRBD1 (5 bases). The CDR3 totals 14 residues. V shed 3 bases and J shed 4 bases, with 12 bases lying between them. Per germline, CDR1 SGHTA and CDR2 FQGTGA. Here the CDR3 reads CASSLGGKSYGYTF. CDR3 DNA (partial): TGTGCCAGCAGCTTGGGGGGGAAATCCTATGGC. The full variable domain, its missing parts supplied by reference TRBV7-3 and TRBJ1-2, is GAGVSQTPSNKVTEKGKYVELRCDPISGHTALYWYRQSLGQGPEFLIYFQGTGAADDSGLPNDRFFAVRPEGSVSTLKIQRTERGDSAVYLCASSLGGKSYGYTFGSGTRLTVV.

This clone has a handful of counts. The CDR3 extends 3 residues past the end of the read, so its final part is completed from the germline J gene. The rearrangement uses TRBV19 and TRBJ1-2; TRBD1 aligns across 10 bases. The CDR3 loop spans 13 amino acids. Germline V gene data show CDR1 as LNHDA and CDR2 as SQIVND (reference sequence). The sequenced CDR3 bases are TGTGCCAGTAGAAGGACAGGGGGGGACGAG. Translation: CASRRTGGDE. The complete CDR3 sequence is CASRRTGGDEYTF. Supplemented by reference TRBV19 and TRBJ1-2, the full variable domain reads DGGITQSPKYLFRKEGQNVTLSCEQNLNHDAMYWYRQDPGQGLRLIYYSQIVNDFQKGDIAEGYSVSREKKESFPLTVTSAQKNPTAFYLCASRRTGGDEYTFGSGTRLTVV.

This clone came up many times. The read stops 3 residues short of the end of the CDR3; the missing end is completed from the germline J gene. The J gene is TRBJ1-6, the V gene TRBV30; 7 bases align to TRBD1. This CDR3 is built from 14 residues. V lost 0 bases to trimming and J lost 5 bases; unmatched junction nucleotides: 1. The germline gives CDR1 GTSNPN, CDR2 SVGIG (reference sequence). The CDR3 bases that were read are TGTGCCTGGAGTGTCAGGGGGGATAATTCACCC. Protein sequence: CAWSVRGDNSP. From start to end, the CDR3 is CAWSVRGDNSPLHF.

Many counts were recorded for this clone. From the germline J gene comes the end of the CDR3, since the read stops 3 residues before it. The chain couples TRBV4-1 to TRBJ1-1, with 11 bases that match TRBD1. This CDR3 spans 13 amino acids. The germline gives CDR1 MGHRA, CDR2 YSYEKL. The ends lost 5 bases at V and 5 bases at J; junction bases unmatched: 1. The sequenced CDR3 bases are TGCGCCAGCAGCGGGACAGGGGGAACTGAA. This codes for CASSGTGGTE. The entire CDR3 reads CASSGTGGTEAFF.